A selection of T cell receptor beta chains follows, all from one sample in a study of blood T cell repertoires in COVID-19. Clones were sequenced by immunoSEQ multiplex PCR, and TCRdb holds only the in-frame ones, with some missing. The table has about 110,000 clones, approximately 83% seen once. Material for sequencing was peripheral blood. These receptors came from a man in his fifties or sixties with acute or convalescent COVID-19. Each CDR3 is given with its conserved first and last residue. A D gene is named only where the DNA matches it firmly. Size is omitted from some rows. Given values are once, few, many or a class for expanded clones.

abundance	d_gene	v_gene	j_gene	CDR3nt	CDR3aa
-	TRBD1	TRBV15	TRBJ1-5	TGTGCCACCAGTAGGGACAGGGGCAATCAGCCCCAGCATTTT	CATSRDRGNQPQHF
once	-	TRBV19	TRBJ1-5	TGTGCCAGTAGTATTGGGGGGGAAGCCCAGCATTTT	CASSIGGEAQHF
-	TRBD2	TRBV4-1	TRBJ2-1	TGCGCCAGCAGTCCGCTTGCGGGAGGATTTAGGGATGAGCAGTTCTTC	CASSPLAGGFRDEQFF
-	TRBD1	TRBV6-1	TRBJ1-2	TGTGCCAGCAGTGAAGTGGGACAGAGGGATGGCTACACCTTC	CASSEVGQRDGYTF
few	TRBD1	TRBV5-5	TRBJ1-6	TGTGCCAGCAGCTTCACAGGGGTAGGTTCACCCCTCCACTTT	CASSFTGVGSPLHF
-	TRBD1	TRBV24-1	TRBJ1-4	TGTGCCACCAGTGACTCGGGACAGGGGGACGAAAAACTGTTTTTT	CATSDSGQGDEKLFF
-	-	TRBV5-1	TRBJ1-1	TGCGCCAGCAGCTTGGGAATAGGCGGGGGGCGCGCTGAAGCTTTCTTT	CASSLGIGGGRAEAFF
-	-	TRBV6-2/TRBV6-3	TRBJ2-1	TGTGCCAGCAGTTACCTACAGCTCGGTGAGCAGTTCTTC	CASSYLQLGEQFF
-	-	TRBV3-1/TRBV3-2	TRBJ1-3	TGTGCCAGCAGCCAATCCAGGGGTTACTCTGGAAACACCATATATTTT	CASSQSRGYSGNTIYF
-	TRBD1	TRBV7-2	TRBJ1-1	TGTGCCAGCAGCCCCTGGACAGGCATGAACACTGAAGCTTTCTTT	CASSPWTGMNTEAFF
-	TRBD2	TRBV2	TRBJ2-5	TGTGCCAGCAGCACCGAATTACTAGCGGAACAAGAGACCCAGTACTTC	CASSTELLAEQETQYF
once	TRBD1	TRBV4-1	TRBJ1-2	TGCGCCAGCAGCCAAGGGGCGACAGGGGCGATATATGGCTACACCTTC	CASSQGATGAIYGYTF
-	-	TRBV27	TRBJ1-5	TGTGCCAGCAGTTTGTCCAGAAATCAGCCCCAGCATTTT	CASSLSRNQPQHF
-	-	TRBV7-9	TRBJ1-1	TGTGCCAGCAGCCAAACATGGCACACTGAAGCTTTCTTT	CASSQTWHTEAFF
-	-	TRBV5-5	TRBJ2-1	TGTGCCAGCCGGGACATCCGTCCTGAGCAGTTCTTC	CASRDIRPEQFF
-	TRBD1	TRBV27	TRBJ1-4	TGTGCCAGCAGTTTATCCGCAGGACAGGGGGATGAAAAACTGTTTTTT	CASSLSAGQGDEKLFF